This is a list of T cell receptor beta chains from one sample in a study of T cells in Graves' hyperthyroidism and ophthalmopathy. TCRdb reprocessed the multiplex PCR reads with MiXCR, giving one entry per CDR3 protein. There are about 840,000 distinct CDR3 sequences in the sample; over 35% occur only once, and 8.9% lies in the top ten. Sequenced material: blood. Receptors originate from a man between 18 and 29 years old with Graves' hyperthyroidism. CDR3s include the opening cysteine and the closing phenylalanine or tryptophan. The D gene is left open where the match is weak. Size values are once, few and many counts, or a class for expanded clones, and some rows have none.

TRBJ2-5 . . TRBV20-1 CSARGSSGAFKETQYF TGCAGTGCTAGAGGGTCATCGGGTGCCTTCAAGGAGACCCAGTACTTC
TRBJ2-2 . . TRBV7-2 CASSFGSSLNTGELFF TGTGCCAGCAGCTTTGGTAGTTCCCTAAACACCGGGGAGCTGTTTTTT
TRBJ1-5 . . TRBV2 CASSLQGRRQPQHF TGTGCCAGCAGCCTCCAGGGTCGGAGACAGCCCCAGCATTTT
TRBJ1-4 . . TRBV9 CAWQTGTFPEKLFF TGTGCCTGGCAGACCGGGACATTTCCTGAAAAACTGTTTTTT
TRBJ2-7 many TRBD1 TRBV29-1 CSVVGQGAYEQYF TGCAGCGTTGTTGGGCAGGGGGCTTACGAGCAGTACTTC
TRBJ1-1 many . TRBV2 CASSDDRNTEAFF TGTGCCAGCAGTGATGACAGGAACACTGAAGCTTTCTTT
TRBJ1-5 . . TRBV12-5 CASGLAVGANQPQHF TGTGCTAGTGGTTTGGCGGTTGGCGCTAATCAGCCCCAGCATTTT
TRBJ2-5 few . TRBV4-1 CASSPYTGTGETQYF TGCGCCAGCAGCCCATACACAGGGACGGGGGAGACCCAGTACTTC
TRBJ2-6 many . TRBV20-1 CSAREAVSGANVLTF TGCAGTGCTAGAGAAGCGGTCTCTGGGGCCAACGTCCTGACTTTC
TRBJ2-7 many . TRBV2 CASFFYEQYF TGTGCCAGCTTTTTCTACGAGCAGTACTTC
TRBJ1-6 . . TRBV10-2 CASSLLDYRDSPLHF TGCGCCAGCAGTCTCTTGGACTACAGGGATTCACCCCTCCACTTT
TRBJ1-4 many . TRBV19 CASGQNNEKLFF TGTGCCAGCGGACAGAATAATGAAAAACTGTTTTTT
TRBJ2-7 few . TRBV19 CASSIGRNYEQYF TGTGCCAGTAGTATCGGACGGAATTACGAGCAGTACTTC
TRBJ1-1 . . TRBV5-4 CASSLGSVEAFF TGTGCCAGCAGCTTGGGGAGTGTTGAAGCTTTCTTT
TRBJ2-7 few . TRBV7-2 CASSLDFAYEQYF TGTGCCAGCAGCTTAGATTTCGCCTACGAGCAGTACTTC
TRBJ2-7 . . TRBV5-4 CASTSSPGEQYF TGTGCCAGCACCTCGTCCCCTGGGGAGCAGTACTTC
TRBJ2-7 few TRBD1 TRBV2 CASSPTGTGSSYEQYF TGTGCCAGCAGCCCCACCGGGACAGGGTCCTCCTACGAGCAGTACTTC
TRBJ1-1 . . TRBV7-9 CASRPGENTEAFF TGTGCCAGCAGACCTGGGGAAAACACTGAAGCTTTCTTT
TRBJ2-7 few . TRBV11-1 CASAYLAPPFLEQYF TGTGCTAGTGCTTACCTGGCCCCTCCATTCCTCGAGCAGTACTTC
TRBJ1-5 many TRBD1 TRBV7-8 CASSLKGALSNQPQHF TGTGCCAGCAGCTTAAAGGGGGCCCTCAGCAATCAGCCCCAGCATTTT
TRBJ2-7 . . TRBV7-9 CASSLASGALSYEQYF TGTGCCAGCAGCTTAGCGTCGGGAGCCCTATCCTACGAGCAGTACTTC
TRBJ2-7 many . TRBV15 CATSRERGVEQYF TGTGCCACCAGCAGAGAAAGAGGGGTCGAGCAGTACTTC
TRBJ2-5 many . TRBV29-1 CSVIGGSETQYF TGCAGCGTTATTGGGGGCTCAGAGACCCAGTACTTC
TRBJ2-7 many TRBD1 TRBV10-3 CAISEPPGQGYEQYF TGTGCCATCAGTGAGCCCCCGGGACAGGGGTACGAGCAGTACTTC
TRBJ2-5 . . TRBV20-1 CSASGQPEGTQYF TGCAGTGCTAGTGGACAACCCGAAGGGACCCAGTACTTC
TRBJ1-2 many TRBD1 TRBV20-1 CSADETGVSGYTF TGCAGTGCCGACGAGACAGGGGTTAGTGGCTACACCTTC
TRBJ1-5 . . TRBV29-1 CSVEDVGSNQPQHF TGCAGCGTTGAAGACGTGGGTAGCAATCAGCCCCAGCATTTT
TRBJ1-1 . . TRBV29-1 CSSPPNPEAFF TGCAGCTCCCCGCCGAACCCTGAAGCTTTCTTT
TRBJ2-5 . TRBD2 TRBV7-9 CASSYPSGGGSWETQYF TGTGCCAGCAGCTATCCTAGCGGGGGGGGCTCCTGGGAGACCCAGTACTTC
TRBJ2-2 few . TRBV29-1 CSGGIANTGELFF TGCAGCGGTGGGATAGCGAACACCGGGGAGCTGTTTTTT
TRBJ2-5 . . TRBV2 CASSEPGGETQYF TGTGCCAGCAGTGAGCCCGGGGGAGAGACCCAGTACTTC
TRBJ2-2 . TRBD1 TRBV7-3 CASSLSFRDRRRAGELFF TGTGCCAGCAGCTTATCCTTCCGGGACAGGAGGAGGGCCGGGGAGCTGTTTTTT
TRBJ2-6 . . TRBV7-2 CASSVGFRGSGANVLTF TGTGCCAGCAGCGTAGGGTTTCGGGGGTCTGGGGCCAACGTCCTGACTTTC
TRBJ1-3 . . TRBV9 CASSVGPGSGALSGNTIYF TGTGCCAGCAGCGTAGGGCCGGGGTCAGGGGCGCTCAGTGGAAACACCATATATTTT
TRBJ1-2 many . TRBV29-1 CSVQGNYGYTF TGCAGCGTTCAGGGGAACTATGGCTACACCTTC
TRBJ1-2 . TRBD1 TRBV29-1 CSVEVTGGYGYTF TGCAGCGTTGAAGTCACAGGGGGCTATGGCTACACCTTC
TRBJ1-6 few . TRBV20-1 CSAKESGQISSPLHF TGCAGTGCTAAAGAATCCGGACAGATCTCTTCACCCCTCCACTTT
TRBJ2-5 many TRBD1 TRBV29-1 CSVEKAGGGETQYF TGCAGCGTTGAAAAGGCAGGGGGCGGAGAGACCCAGTACTTC
TRBJ1-2 many TRBD1 TRBV29-1 CSVEEMVGQNYGYTF TGCAGCGTTGAAGAGATGGTGGGACAGAACTATGGCTACACCTTC
TRBJ2-7 . . TRBV2 CASSEAAGTSYEQYF TGTGCCAGCAGTGAAGCGGCGGGGACCTCCTACGAGCAGTACTTC
TRBJ2-3 few . TRBV29-1 CSVPKDTQYF TGCAGCGTCCCGAAGGATACGCAGTATTTT
TRBJ2-7 many . TRBV7-7 CASSRQISSEQYF TGTGCTAGCAGCCGCCAGATCTCGTCCGAGCAGTACTTC
TRBJ2-5 few TRBD1 TRBV9 CASAQGASSWLETQYF TGTGCCAGCGCCCAGGGGGCTAGCAGTTGGTTAGAGACCCAGTACTTC
TRBJ1-5 many . TRBV2 CASSEEAGSQPQHF TGTGCCAGCAGTGAAGAGGCAGGAAGTCAGCCCCAGCATTTT
TRBJ1-5 . TRBD1 TRBV6-5 CASSSQDRVDQPQHF TGTGCCAGCAGTTCTCAGGACAGGGTGGATCAGCCCCAGCATTTT
TRBJ1-4 . TRBD1 TRBV3-1 CASSQRDRGYEKLFF TGTGCCAGCAGCCAGAGGGACAGGGGGTATGAAAAACTGTTTTTT
TRBJ2-2 many TRBD2 TRBV7-9 CASSLGLAPGELFF TGTGCCAGCAGCCTGGGACTAGCGCCCGGGGAGCTGTTTTTT
TRBJ1-4 . . TRBV5-6 CASSLRPLNEKLFF TGTGCCAGCAGCTTGAGACCGCTTAATGAAAAACTGTTTTTT
TRBJ2-7 . . TRBV7-3 CASSLRPGLQNEQYF TGTGCCAGCAGCTTAAGGCCGGGACTGCAAAACGAGCAGTACTTC
TRBJ2-7 . . TRBV10-3 CASSLGIGSYEQYF TGTGCCAGCAGTTTAGGGATCGGATCCTACGAGCAGTACTTC
TRBJ2-2 . TRBD1 TRBV7-9 CASSAGTGIAGELFF TGTGCCAGCAGCGCCGGGACAGGGATCGCCGGGGAGCTGTTTTTT
TRBJ1-1 . . TRBV29-1 CSLDTGRNEAFF TGCAGCTTAGATACCGGGCGTAATGAAGCTTTCTTT
TRBJ2-6 many . TRBV29-1 CSVVLPGKPSGANVLTF TGCAGCGTTGTCTTGCCAGGGAAACCCTCTGGGGCCAACGTCCTGACTTTC
TRBJ1-1 . TRBD1 TRBV7-9 CASSQATGTGGTEAFF TGTGCCAGCAGCCAAGCCACCGGGACAGGGGGCACTGAAGCTTTCTTT